The 32 T cell receptor beta chains listed next were all sequenced from one sample in a study of CD8 T cells in Susac syndrome. Random hexamers were used to reverse transcribe an amount of roughly 0.5 to 1 ug RNA. TCRdb re-called the immunoSEQ multiplex PCR reads with MiXCR, one entry per CDR3 protein. In the table there are about 160,000 distinct CDR3 sequences, around 95% of which are singletons. Sequences were obtained from CD4+ T cells from PBMCs. These receptors came from a human donor in good health.

The J gene is TRBJ2-7, the V gene TRBV20-1, with D possibly matching TRBD2 (6 bases). CDR3 length: 14 residues. V was pared by 5 bases and J by 1 base, with 15 bases between. CDR1 is DFQATT and CDR2 is SNEGSKA in the germline V gene (reference sequence). The CDR3 bases are TGCAGTGCTCTACCTGGGGGGAATTCCTACGAGCAGTACTTC. This sequence encodes CSALPGGNSYEQYF.

In nucleotides, the CDR3 is TGTGCCAGCGGCGAATCTAGCGGGGCCTCCTACGAGCAGTACTTC. It codes for CASGESSGASYEQYF. The rearrangement uses TRBV7-2 and TRBJ2-7, with 9 bases fitting TRBD2. CDR1 is SGHTA and CDR2 is FQGNSA in the germline V gene. The length of the CDR3 is 15 residues. With V trimmed by 8 bases and J by 0 bases, 8 bases remained unmatched.

This clonotype has only a few counts. The V and J genes are TRBV3-1 and TRBJ2-6; TRBD2 might be the D (6 bases). The CDR3 is made up of 15 amino acids. Trimming cost V 3 bases and J 0 bases, with 6 bases left between them. Germline V CDR1 and CDR2: LGHDT, YNNKEL (reference sequence). The CDR3 region is CASSQGGSGANVLTF. CDR3 DNA: TGTGCCAGCAGCCAGGGGGGCTCTGGGGCCAACGTCCTGACTTTC.

The chain recombines TRBV29-1 with TRBJ1-4; D is perhaps TRBD1 (5 bases). V gave up 7 bases and J gave up 6 bases, with 15 bases separating them. Germline CDR1 is SQVTM and CDR2 is ANQGSEA. CDR3 length: 13 amino acids. This chain's CDR3 is CSAARQGDEKLFF. In nucleotides, the CDR3 is TGCAGCGCCGCCCGGCAGGGAGATGAAAAACTGTTTTTT. Full variable domain (remainder filled in from reference TRBV29-1 and TRBJ1-4): SAVISQKPSRDICQRGTSLTIQCQVDSQVTMMFWYRQQPGQSLTLIATANQGSEATYESGFVIDKFPISRPNLTFSTLTVSNMSPEDSSIYLCSAARQGDEKLFFGSGTQLSVL.

The chain recombines TRBV2 with TRBJ1-1, with a weak D call TRBD1 (5 bases). Germline V CDR1 and CDR2: SNHLY, FYNNEI. This CDR3 region has 14 residues. V lost 4 bases and J lost 1, with 10 bases in between. CDR3 sequence (DNA): TGTGCCAGCAGTGGAGAAGGGACGAACACTGAAGCTTTCTTT. It encodes CASSGEGTNTEAFF. Using reference TRBV2 and TRBJ1-1 for the parts outside the CDR3, the full variable domain is EPEVTQTPSHQVTQMGQEVILRCVPISNHLYFYWYRQILGQKVEFLVSFYNNEISEKSEIFDDQFSVERPDGSNFTLKIRSTKLEDSAMYFCASSGEGTNTEAFFGQGTRLTVV.

This clonotype has more than one count but fewer than ten. This chain uses TRBV18 with TRBJ1-5; 7 bases align to TRBD1. The CDR3 length is 13 residues. Germline V CDR1 and CDR2: KGHSH, LQKENI. V lost 8 bases to trimming and J lost 4 bases; unmatched junction nucleotides: 5. The CDR3 loop is CASSPTGNQPQHF. CDR3 nucleotides: TGTGCCAGCAGCCCGACAGGGAATCAGCCCCAGCATTTT.

This clonotype was detected only a few times. The V gene is TRBV7-8, the J gene TRBJ1-1; D is uncertain. V lost 8 bases and J 0 bases, leaving 7 bases between the germline ends. Germline values: CDR1 SGHVS, CDR2 FQNEAQ. This CDR3 comprises 12 residues. Here the CDR3 DNA reads TGTGCCAGCGGAAACTTGAACACTGAAGCTTTCTTT. The encoded protein is CASGNLNTEAFF.

In this sample, this clonotype turned up once. V and J are TRBV7-9 and TRBJ1-3; unclear D gene. CDR1 is SEHNR and CDR2 is FQNEAQ in the germline V gene (reference sequence). V dropped 5 bases and J dropped 1 base, with 9 bases sitting between them. This CDR3 region has 14 residues. The CDR3 DNA reads TGTGCCAGCAGCAAAGCAGAGTCTGGAAACACCATATATTTT. It translates to CASSKAESGNTIYF.

The chain carries TRBV5-1 and TRBJ2-2, with 10 bases matching TRBD1. Germline CDR1 and CDR2: SGHRS and YFSETQ. This CDR3 comprises 18 residues. V gave up 0 bases and J gave up 2 bases; unmatched junction bases: 7. CDR3 sequence reads: CASSLDKTGGPNTGELFF. The CDR3 coding sequence is TGCGCCAGCAGCTTGGATAAGACAGGGGGCCCAAACACCGGGGAGCTGTTTTTT.

The genes are TRBV30 and TRBJ2-1, with D perhaps matching TRBD1 (6 bases). The CDR3 contains 13 residues. V was clipped by 2 bases and J by 5 bases, with 10 bases between them. Germline V gene data show CDR1 as GTSNPN and CDR2 as SVGIG (reference sequence). DNA of the CDR3: TGTGCCTGGAGTATAAAGGGGGACAATGAGCAGTTCTTC. It translates to CAWSIKGDNEQFF.

The chain links TRBV20-1 to TRBJ2-7; 9 positions match TRBD1. Trimming cost V 6 bases and J 3 bases; bases outside gene matches: 9. Germline V gives CDR1 DFQATT, CDR2 SNEGSKA (reference sequence). CDR3 length: 14 residues. CDR3 residues: CSAARDRAIYEQYF. The CDR3 DNA follows: TGCAGTGCCGCCAGGGACAGGGCAATCTACGAGCAGTACTTC.

The chain links TRBV23-1 to TRBJ1-5; 8 bases fit TRBD1. TRBV23-1 is treated as an ORF (open reading frame) with a function not yet certain. CDR3 length equals 14 residues. J was trimmed by 8 bases and V by 5 bases; bases with no gene match: 8. CDR3 DNA sequence: TGCGCCAGCAGTAACTACAGGGGGATGGAGCCCCAGCATTTT. Translated: CASSNYRGMEPQHF.

This sequence joins TRBV6-5 and TRBJ1-2; D perhaps matches TRBD1 (5 bases). The CDR3 length is 14 residues. V lost 0 bases, J lost 9 bases, and 14 bases lay in between. Germline V gene lookup returns CDR1 MNHEY and CDR2 SVGAGI. The chain's CDR3 is CASSYSTGRGSYTF. The CDR3 nucleotides are TGTGCCAGCAGTTACTCAACCGGACGGGGGAGCTACACCTTC.

The V gene is TRBV30, the J gene TRBJ1-2; D uncertain. This CDR3 is built from 16 residues. Trimming left V 0 bases short and J 7 bases short, with 21 bases between. The germline V gene has CDR1 GTSNPN and CDR2 SVGIG (reference sequence). CDR3 nucleotides: TGTGCCTGGAGTGTAAGATCGCCTCCCGTTGGAGGTGGCTACACCTTC. Protein sequence: CAWSVRSPPVGGGYTF.

The chain combines TRBV3-1 with TRBJ2-7; tentatively, D is TRBD1 (6 bases). Germline CDR1 reads LGHDT; CDR2 reads YNNKEL (reference sequence). Trimming took 4 bases from V and 6 from J, leaving 22 bases between them. The CDR3 spans 16 residues. The CDR3 here is CASSPMITTGGVEQYF. In nucleotides, the CDR3 is TGTGCCAGCAGCCCTATGATTACGACAGGTGGGGTCGAGCAGTACTTC.

This chain links TRBV3-1 with TRBJ1-5; D perhaps matches TRBD1 (5 bases). Per germline, CDR1 LGHDT and CDR2 YNNKEL (reference sequence). Trimming cost V 3 bases and J 2 bases, with 8 bases left between them. The CDR3 totals 14 residues. The CDR3 reads CASSQAGGNQPQHF. The CDR3 DNA is TGTGCCAGCAGCCAGGCGGGGGGCAATCAGCCCCAGCATTTT.

The V call is TRBV18, the J call TRBJ2-7, with 9 bases identical to TRBD1. Germline CDR1 KGHSH, CDR2 LQKENI. The CDR3 extends over 16 amino acids. V gave up 0 bases and J gave up 5 bases; unmatched junction bases: 8. CDR3 sequence: CASSPPSGQGNHEQYF. CDR3 DNA sequence: TGTGCCAGCTCACCACCGTCGGGACAGGGTAACCACGAGCAGTACTTC. The full variable domain, rest sourced from reference TRBV18 and TRBJ2-7, is NAGVMQNPRHLVRRRGQEARLRCSPMKGHSHVYWYRQLPEEGLKFMVYLQKENIIDESGMPKERFSAEFPKEGPSILRIQQVVRGDSAAYFCASSPPSGQGNHEQYFGPGTRLTVT.

The CDR3 loop is CASSFGAGTNNEQFF. The DNA of the CDR3 is TGTGCCAGCAGCTTTGGTGCGGGGACAAACAATGAGCAGTTCTTC. The J gene is TRBJ2-1, the V gene TRBV7-3; possibly TRBD1 or TRBD2 for D (6 bases each). Germline-derived CDR1 and CDR2 are SGHTA and FQGTGA. V was cut by 3 bases and J by 5 bases, with 14 bases left in between. The CDR3 has 15 amino acids.

The rearrangement joins TRBV3-1 to TRBJ1-1; unclear D gene. Germline CDR1 is LGHDT and CDR2 is YNNKEL (reference sequence). CDR3 length equals 12 residues. The V and J ends lost 5 bases and 4 bases respectively, with 8 bases between them. CDR3 loop: CASSSPGTEAFF. DNA for the CDR3: TGTGCCAGCAGCTCTCCCGGCACTGAAGCTTTCTTT.

This chain joins TRBV6-6 and TRBJ1-5; 9 positions agree with TRBD1. The V gene end was trimmed by 7 bases and the J gene end by 2 bases; junction bases not matched to a gene: 3. Germline V gene lookup returns CDR1 MNHNY and CDR2 SVGAGI (reference sequence). The CDR3 is 14 amino acids. CDR3 coding DNA: TGTGCCAGCATGGGACAGGGCGGCAATCAGCCCCAGCATTTT. Protein: CASMGQGGNQPQHF.

The gene calls are TRBV5-1 and TRBJ2-7; 9 nucleotides line up with TRBD1. V lost 2 bases, J lost 7 bases, and 10 bases stayed unmatched. The CDR3 is made up of 15 amino acids. The V gene's germline CDR1 is SGHRS and CDR2 YFSETQ. This chain's CDR3 is CASSFSTGGTGEQYF. The CDR3 DNA is TGCGCCAGCAGCTTTTCAACAGGGGGCACGGGGGAGCAGTACTTC.

The chain is built from TRBV23-1 and TRBJ1-1; maybe TRBD1 (6 bases). TRBV23-1 is an ORF, with its function uncertain. This CDR3 is built from 17 residues. Between the trimmed V and J ends, which lost 0 bases and 1 base, there was a span of 15 bases. CDR3 protein: CASSQSDPGARNTEAFF. CDR3 coding DNA: TGCGCCAGCAGTCAATCGGACCCGGGGGCGCGGAACACTGAAGCTTTCTTT.

The CDR3 is CASSPRARTQETQYF. In DNA form, the CDR3 reads TGTGCCAGCTCACCCCGTGCGCGTACACAAGAGACCCAGTACTTC. V gene TRBV18 combines with J gene TRBJ2-5, with no clear D. The germline CDR1 and CDR2 sequences are KGHSH and LQKENI. This CDR3 spans 15 amino acids. V shed 3 bases and J shed 2 bases, with 13 bases lying between them.

The J gene is TRBJ2-5, the V gene TRBV20-1, with 9 bases that match TRBD1. Trimming cost V 1 base and J 7 bases; bases outside gene matches: 7. The germline CDR1 and CDR2 sequences are DFQATT and SNEGSKA (reference sequence). The CDR3 has 14 residues. CDR3 sequence reads: CSARATGGFGTQYF. The CDR3 nucleotides read TGCAGTGCTAGAGCGACAGGGGGGTTTGGGACCCAGTACTTC.

The chain couples TRBV19 to TRBJ2-6, with no clear D. This CDR3 comprises 13 residues. Germline CDR1 is LNHDA and CDR2 is SQIVND (reference sequence). The V end was cut by 5 bases, the J end by 4 bases, with 6 bases between. This CDR3 reads CASSYNGANVLTF. The CDR3 DNA reads as TGTGCCAGTAGTTACAACGGGGCCAACGTCCTGACTTTC. Supplemented by reference TRBV19 and TRBJ2-6, the full variable domain reads DGGITQSPKYLFRKEGQNVTLSCEQNLNHDAMYWYRQDPGQGLRLIYYSQIVNDFQKGDIAEGYSVSREKKESFPLTVTSAQKNPTAFYLCASSYNGANVLTFGAGSRLTVL.

The rearrangement links TRBV4-1 to TRBJ2-4, with TRBD2 identical over 13 bases. Trimming took 2 bases from V and 0 from J; bases not matched to a gene: 7. This CDR3 has 19 amino acids. Per the germline V gene, CDR1 is MGHRA and CDR2 is YSYEKL. The CDR3 DNA follows: TGCGCCAGCAGCCAACCGATGGGACTAGCGGGGCTAGCCAAAAACATTCAGTACTTC. Residues: CASSQPMGLAGLAKNIQYF.

This clonotype has more than one count but fewer than ten. The chain has TRBV19 and TRBJ2-5; D ambiguous. Trimming stripped 5 bases from V and 5 bases from J, with 6 bases between. Germline V gene sequence: CDR1 LNHDA, CDR2 SQIVND (reference sequence). The CDR3 consists of 11 residues. The CDR3 loop is CASSGWETQYF. As DNA, the CDR3 is TGTGCCAGTAGTGGTTGGGAGACCCAGTACTTC.

The CDR3, as DNA: TGCAGTGCTAGAGATCCTATGGGCTCTGGAAACACCATATATTTT. Amino acids: CSARDPMGSGNTIYF. The J gene is TRBJ1-3, the V gene TRBV20-1; D unclear. Trimming removed 0 bases from V and 0 bases from J, with 9 bases in between. In germline, CDR1 is DFQATT, CDR2 SNEGSKA (reference sequence). The CDR3 is made up of 15 amino acids.

This chain links TRBV20-1 with TRBJ2-2; tentative D call: TRBD2 (6 bases). Germline V gene lookup returns CDR1 DFQATT and CDR2 SNEGSKA (reference sequence). V was clipped by 3 bases and J by 3 bases, with 11 bases between them. The CDR3 has 14 amino acids. The CDR3 spells CSARGGRDTGELFF. CDR3 nucleotide sequence: TGCAGTGCTAGGGGGGGTCGGGACACCGGGGAGCTGTTTTTT.

The chain links TRBV3-1 to TRBJ2-3, with a tentative D call TRBD2 (6 bases). The V and J ends lost 3 bases and 4 bases respectively, with 14 bases between them. Germline values: CDR1 LGHDT, CDR2 YNNKEL (reference sequence). The CDR3 spans 15 residues. Written as DNA, the CDR3 is TGTGCCAGCAGCCAGCGGGACCCTGGGGCAGATACGCAGTATTTT. Its protein is CASSQRDPGADTQYF.

This clonotype has a single count. The rearrangement uses TRBV5-1 and TRBJ1-4, with 7 bases identical to TRBD1. V was clipped by 2 bases and J by 5 bases; unmatched bases: 3. This CDR3 has 14 residues. From germline, CDR1 is SGHRS and CDR2 YFSETQ. As DNA, the CDR3 is TGCGCCAGCAGCTTATCGACAGGGAATGAAAAACTGTTTTTT. It specifies CASSLSTGNEKLFF.

The rearrangement links TRBV2 to TRBJ1-1, with 8 bases identical to TRBD1. Germline V gene data show CDR1 as SNHLY and CDR2 as FYNNEI. V gave up 6 bases and J gave up 0 bases; unmatched junction bases: 3. The CDR3 runs 14 residues. The CDR3: CASSGQGLNTEAFF. CDR3 bases: TGTGCCAGCAGCGGACAGGGCCTGAACACTGAAGCTTTCTTT. The full variable domain, its missing parts supplied by reference TRBV2 and TRBJ1-1, is EPEVTQTPSHQVTQMGQEVILRCVPISNHLYFYWYRQILGQKVEFLVSFYNNEISEKSEIFDDQFSVERPDGSNFTLKIRSTKLEDSAMYFCASSGQGLNTEAFFGQGTRLTVV.